The 14 T cell receptor beta chains below come from one sample, sequenced in a study of graft-versus-host responses after intestinal transplantation. Data came from immunoSEQ multiplex PCR; TCRdb stores just in-frame clones and leaves some out. The sample includes tens of thousands of clones, about 95% of them seen just once. Their target antigens are unknown. Sequencing was performed on unstimulated CD8+ T cells sorted from spleen or lymph node cells, taken before transplant. All receptors come from a human donor who was the organ donor for an intestinal transplant.

The V and J genes are TRBV6-9 and TRBJ1-5; D gene uncertain. The germline V and J ends were trimmed by 7 bases and 6 bases, with 19 bases remaining between them. The CDR3 consists of 15 residues. The germline gives CDR1 MNHGY, CDR2 SVAAGI. The CDR3 DNA follows: TGTGCCAGCACCGGGCTTCTGGCGTCGGGTCAGCCCCAGCATTTT. This encodes CASTGLLASGQPQHF.

This chain connects TRBV6-5 to TRBJ1-2, with D uncertain. CDR1 and CDR2 (germline): MNHEY, SVGAGI. V lost 5 bases and J lost 5, with 12 bases in between. This CDR3 is built from 13 residues. The CDR3 nucleotides are TGTGCCAGCAGTGAAGTTGAAGAGTATGGCTACACCTTC. It translates to CASSEVEEYGYTF.

This clone has a single count. The CDR3 coding sequence is TGCGCCAGCAGCTTGGAGCCGGGTCAAGATGAGCAGTTCTTC. Translated: CASSLEPGQDEQFF. The gene calls are TRBV5-1 and TRBJ2-1; D gene ambiguous. Germline V gene lookup returns CDR1 SGHRS and CDR2 YFSETQ. CDR3 size: 14 residues. Trimming cost V 0 bases and J 8 bases, with 12 bases left between them.

The CDR3 region is CASSVAIAGSTDTQYF. The CDR3 nucleotides read TGTGCCAGCAGCGTAGCTATAGCGGGGAGCACAGATACGCAGTATTTT. V is TRBV9 and J is TRBJ2-3; TRBD2 matches at 8 bases. V shed 0 bases, J shed 0 bases, and the junction held 3 bases outside the gene matches. Germline lookup yields CDR1 SGDLS and CDR2 YYNGEE. The CDR3 is made up of 16 amino acids.

The chain uses TRBV5-1 and TRBJ2-1, with TRBD1 matching 9 bases. CDR1 and CDR2 from the germline V gene are SGHRS and YFSETQ. The CDR3 totals 13 residues. V lost 3 bases and J lost 7; bases outside the gene matches: 2. As DNA, the CDR3 is TGCGCCAGCAGCTACAGGGGGCAGAATGAGCAGTTCTTC. Translated, it gives CASSYRGQNEQFF.

This chain connects TRBV6-6 to TRBJ2-7; a possible D gene is TRBD1 (6 bases). This CDR3 region has 12 residues. Trimming took 6 bases from V and 5 from J, leaving 11 bases between them. From germline, CDR1 is MNHNY and CDR2 SVGAGI (reference sequence). CDR3 DNA: TGTGCCAGCAGCCCGGACAGCCACGAGCAGTACTTC. Its protein product is CASSPDSHEQYF.

Concerning this clone itself: The junction shows a germline mismatch at one end, possibly a read error. The CDR3 reads CVSSQEGRGLGYEQYF. As DNA, the CDR3 is TGCGTCAGCAGCCAAGAAGGGAGGGGGCTAGGCTACGAGCAGTACTTC. J is TRBJ2-7 and V is TRBV4-1; possibly TRBD1 or TRBD2 for D (7 bases each). The CDR3 length is 16 residues. Germline-derived CDR1 and CDR2 are MGHRA and YSYEKL.

The chain carries TRBV9 and TRBJ1-1, with TRBD1 matching over 9 bases. The germline V gene has CDR1 SGDLS and CDR2 YYNGEE. V dropped 4 bases and J dropped 5; count of bases not matched to a gene: 12. CDR3 size: 16 residues. CDR3 sequence: CASSPPTGTGLTEAFF. The CDR3 region has the DNA TGTGCCAGCAGCCCACCGACCGGGACAGGGTTGACTGAAGCTTTCTTT. Together with reference TRBV9 and TRBJ1-1, the CDR3 gives the full variable domain: DSGVTQTPKHLITATGQRVTLRCSPRSGDLSVYWYQQSLDQGLQFLIQYYNGEERAKGNILERFSAQQFPDLHSELNLSSLELGDSALYFCASSPPTGTGLTEAFFGQGTRLTVV.

The CDR3 nucleotides read TGTGCCAGCACCCCCCTAGCGGGGGAGGAGACCCAGTACTTC. Residues: CASTPLAGEETQYF. J is TRBJ2-5 and V is TRBV5-6; 10 bases agree with TRBD2. The CDR3 is made up of 14 amino acids. In germline, CDR1 is SGHDT, CDR2 YYEEEE. J lost 5 bases, V lost 6 bases, and 7 bases had no gene match. Filled out from reference TRBV5-6 and TRBJ2-5, the complete variable domain reads DAGVTQSPTHLIKTRGQQVTLRCSPKSGHDTVSWYQQALGQGPQFIFQYYEEEERQRGNFPDRFSGHQFPNYSSELNVNALLLGDSALYLCASTPLAGEETQYFGPGTRLLVL.

The genes are TRBV7-8 and TRBJ2-1; no clear D. This CDR3 comprises 17 residues. V was pared by 1 base and J by 7 bases, with 20 bases between. CDR1 and CDR2 from the germline V gene are SGHVS and FQNEAQ. Written as DNA, the CDR3 is TGTGCCAGCAGCTTAGAGGTGGGTTCGGAAAATCTTAATGAGCAGTTCTTC. Translation gives CASSLEVGSENLNEQFF.

V is TRBV19 and J is TRBJ2-1; TRBD2 is a possible D gene (6 bases). Germline V gives CDR1 LNHDA, CDR2 SQIVND (reference sequence). The CDR3 extends over 15 amino acids. Deletions cut 3 bases from V and 0 bases from J, with 9 bases between. This chain's CDR3 is CASSMGGSSYNEQFF. In DNA form, the CDR3 reads TGTGCCAGTAGTATGGGGGGAAGCTCCTACAATGAGCAGTTCTTC.

The chain carries TRBV4-3 and TRBJ1-6; tentatively, D is TRBD1 (6 bases). CDR1 and CDR2 from the germline V gene are LGHNA and YSLEER. With 2 bases removed from V and 4 bases from J, the gap between germline ends came to 9 bases. This CDR3 region has 15 residues. The CDR3 nucleotides are TGCGCCAGCAGCCAACAGACAGGATATAATTCACCCCTCCACTTT. Its protein is CASSQQTGYNSPLHF.

The chain employs TRBV6-6 and TRBJ1-1; no clear D gene. The germline gives CDR1 MNHNY, CDR2 SVGAGI (reference sequence). V lost 6 bases and J 6 bases, leaving 23 bases between the germline ends. CDR3 length: 16 amino acids. The chain's CDR3 is CASRQEIREIGAEAFF. The CDR3 region has the DNA TGTGCCAGCAGGCAGGAAATAAGAGAAATTGGCGCTGAAGCTTTCTTT.

V usage is TRBV13 and J usage is TRBJ1-3, with 7 bases aligning to TRBD1. V trimming: 5 bases; J trimming: 1 base; junction bases outside the gene matches: 14. The CDR3 is 18 residues long. The germline V gene encodes CDR1 PRHDT and CDR2 FYEKMQ (reference sequence). The CDR3 spells CASSQRGWDSESGNTIYF. The CDR3 bases are TGTGCCAGCAGCCAACGGGGGTGGGACAGTGAATCTGGAAACACCATATATTTT. Complete variable domain (other parts from reference TRBV13 and TRBJ1-3): AAGVIQSPRHLIKEKRETATLKCYPIPRHDTVYWYQQGPGQDPQFLISFYEKMQSDKGSIPDRFSAQQFSDYHSELNMSSLELGDSALYFCASSQRGWDSESGNTIYFGEGSWLTVV.